Here is one TCR beta chain with its context. The method was immunoSEQ multiplex PCR; TCRdb's version includes in-frame clones alone and lacks a portion of them. The table shows some 100,000 clones, with 92% occurring only once. V lost 4 bases and J lost 3; bases outside the gene matches: 8. The CDR3 length is 16 residues. Per germline, CDR1 SGHAT and CDR2 FQNNGV. These data come from a study of Tregs in tolerant kidney transplant recipients. This TCR was recovered from a human donor in good health. The chain is built from TRBV11-2 and TRBJ2-3, with 9 bases fitting TRBD2. Sequencing was carried out using CD4+ T cells from blood. CDR3 sequence: CASSYLGGRGTDTQYF. The CDR3, as DNA: TGTGCCAGCAGCTACCTTGGCGGGAGGGGGACAGATACGCAGTATTTT.